These 31 T cell receptor beta chains were sequenced from one sample in a study of blood T cell repertoires in COVID-19. Produced via immunoSEQ multiplex PCR; TCRdb's table is partial and in-frame only. Among roughly 250,000 clones listed, roughly nine tenths were seen once. Sequenced: peripheral blood. Source of these receptors: a woman aged 30 to 39 with COVID-19, enrolled during active disease.

J is TRBJ2-7 and V is TRBV9; no firm D call. The ends were cut back, 0 bases at V and 6 bases at J, with 10 bases in the middle. The germline V gene has CDR1 SGDLS and CDR2 YYNGEE. The CDR3 sequence is 13 residues long. In nucleotides, the CDR3 is TGTGCCAGCAGCGTAGTTGGCAGAGGCGAGCAGTACTTC. As protein: CASSVVGRGEQYF.

The chain uses TRBV10-2 and TRBJ2-2; 7 bases match TRBD1. The CDR3 loop spans 13 amino acids. V was pared by 8 bases and J by 1 base, with 1 base of the junction left unmatched. Germline V CDR1 and CDR2: WSHSY, SAAADI. CDR3 sequence (DNA): TGCGCCAGCGGGACAGAGAACACCGGGGAGCTGTTTTTT. This codes for CASGTENTGELFF.

The CDR3 region has the DNA TGTGCCAGCACCACCCTAGCGGGGGGCACAGATACGCAGTATTTT. Translating gives CASTTLAGGTDTQYF. The chain is built from TRBV7-9 and TRBJ2-3, with 10 nucleotides matching TRBD2. The CDR3 is 15 amino acids. Germline V gene data show CDR1 as SEHNR and CDR2 as FQNEAQ (reference sequence). The junction had 5 bases not matched to a gene; V was cut back by 7 bases and J by 1 base.

Only one count was recorded for this clone. J is TRBJ1-1 and V is TRBV2; D perhaps matches TRBD1 (5 bases). Between the trimmed V and J ends, which lost 4 bases and 4 bases, there was a span of 13 bases. CDR1 is SNHLY, CDR2 FYNNEI, per germline. This CDR3 contains 14 residues. CDR3 loop: CASSVGGRGTEAFF. In DNA form, the CDR3 reads TGTGCCAGCAGTGTTGGAGGGAGGGGCACTGAAGCTTTCTTT.

The chain combines TRBV2 with TRBJ1-6, with TRBD1 matching over 8 bases. Germline V gene data show CDR1 as SNHLY and CDR2 as FYNNEI. Trimming took 3 bases from V and 9 from J; bases not matched to a gene: 13. CDR3 size: 17 residues. Here the CDR3 reads CASSDTGGFVSGSPLHF. DNA for the CDR3: TGTGCCAGCAGTGACACAGGGGGTTTCGTATCAGGTTCACCCCTCCACTTT.

In its sample, this clone was seen once. The chain recombines TRBV7-9 with TRBJ1-4, with 7 bases aligning to TRBD1. Germline loops: CDR1 SEHNR, CDR2 FQNEAQ (reference sequence). The V gene end was trimmed by 6 bases and the J gene end by 4 bases; junction bases not matched to a gene: 8. The CDR3 covers 15 residues. For the CDR3, the DNA is TGTGCCAGCAGTTCCAAGGGGGCTGATAATGAAAAACTGTTTTTT. Its protein is CASSSKGADNEKLFF.

The chain links TRBV6-6 to TRBJ2-2; D might be TRBD1 (6 bases). Germline loops: CDR1 MNHNY, CDR2 SVGAGI (reference sequence). Trimming shortened V by 2 bases and J by 4 bases, and 8 bases separated the two germline ends. The CDR3 length is 14 residues. Here the CDR3 DNA reads TGTGCCAGCAGTTACAGAGGGGGCACCGGGGAGCTGTTTTTT. Amino acids: CASSYRGGTGELFF.

This chain connects TRBV5-8 to TRBJ1-1; 8 bases agree with TRBD1. CDR1 is SGHTS and CDR2 is YDEGEE in the germline V gene. This CDR3 is 15 amino acids long. V gave up 0 bases and J gave up 8 bases; unmatched junction bases: 9. The CDR3 DNA reads as TGTGCCAGCAGCTTGGGACAGGGGAGGGGAGTAGAAGCTTTCTTT. This encodes CASSLGQGRGVEAFF.

The chain is built from TRBV30 and TRBJ2-1; D uncertain. Germline V gives CDR1 GTSNPN, CDR2 SVGIG (reference sequence). The CDR3 is 13 amino acids. Trimming took 2 bases from V and 4 from J, leaving 9 bases between them. The CDR3 region is CAWSLASYNEQFF. CDR3 sequence (DNA): TGTGCCTGGAGTTTAGCATCGTACAATGAGCAGTTCTTC.

The CDR3 reads CASSLAGVLDEQFF. CDR3 DNA: TGTGCCAGCAGTTTAGCGGGGGTATTGGATGAGCAGTTCTTC. The J gene is TRBJ2-1, the V gene TRBV6-5, with 9 bases lining up with TRBD2. The CDR3 has 14 amino acids. Germline-derived CDR1 and CDR2 are MNHEY and SVGAGI. V lost 4 bases to trimming and J lost 8 bases; unmatched junction nucleotides: 6.

The chain is built from TRBV5-3 and TRBJ2-7; the match to TRBD1 covers 9 bases. TRBV5-3 qualifies as an ORF whose function is uncertain. V lost 5 bases, J lost 4 bases, and 7 bases stayed unmatched. The CDR3 consists of 14 residues. DNA for the CDR3: TGTGCCAGAAGATGGGGACAGGGAAGATACGAGCAGTACTTC. This translates into CARRWGQGRYEQYF.

The chain carries TRBV2 and TRBJ1-6; 8 positions match TRBD1. This CDR3 region has 15 residues. V gave up 3 bases and J gave up 11 bases; unmatched junction bases: 9. Looked up from germline, CDR1 is SNHLY and CDR2 is FYNNEI. The CDR3 reads CASSDRTGTRAPLHF. The CDR3 region has the DNA TGTGCCAGCAGTGACCGGACAGGGACACGGGCACCCCTCCACTTT.

This sequence joins TRBV27 and TRBJ2-6; possibly TRBD2 for D (6 bases). The ends were cut back, 7 bases at V and 2 bases at J, with 12 bases in the middle. Germline CDR1 and CDR2: MNHEY and SMNVEV (reference sequence). This CDR3 comprises 15 residues. The CDR3 loop is CASTPRGTGANVLTF. The CDR3, as DNA: TGTGCCAGCACTCCTCGGGGGACTGGGGCCAACGTCCTGACTTTC.

This chain connects TRBV5-8 to TRBJ2-2, with 8 nucleotides matching TRBD1. Losses at the gene ends were 4 bases for V and 6 bases for J; bases not matched to a gene: 8. Per germline, CDR1 SGHTS and CDR2 YDEGEE. The CDR3 extends over 15 amino acids. CDR3 protein: CASSNTGGIAGELFF. The CDR3 DNA reads as TGTGCCAGCAGCAACACAGGGGGAATAGCCGGGGAGCTGTTTTTT.

There are a few counts of this clone. The chain employs TRBV3-1 (or the pseudogene TRBV3-2) and TRBJ2-7; TRBD2 might be the D (5 bases). This CDR3 region has 12 residues. Trimming removed 4 bases from V and 10 bases from J, with 14 bases in between. Germline CDR1 is LGHDT and CDR2 is YNNKEL (reference sequence). CDR3 nucleotides: TGTGCCAGCAGCCCCGGCACTCGGACTCAGTACTTC. Translated, it gives CASSPGTRTQYF.

The V gene is TRBV27, the J gene TRBJ2-7, with D tentatively TRBD1 (6 bases). V was cut by 7 bases and J by 0 bases, with 16 bases left in between. Germline V gene sequence: CDR1 MNHEY, CDR2 SMNVEV (reference sequence). CDR3 length equals 15 residues. CDR3 amino acids: CASTHVGGPSYEQYF. CDR3 nucleotide sequence: TGTGCCAGCACCCACGTAGGGGGTCCCTCCTACGAGCAGTACTTC.

This chain uses TRBV27 with TRBJ2-7, with D possibly TRBD1 on 5 matching bases. This CDR3 has 13 residues. V lost 3 bases, J lost 2 bases, and 8 bases lay in between. Germline V gene data show CDR1 as MNHEY and CDR2 as SMNVEV (reference sequence). The CDR3 DNA sequence: TGTGCCAGCAGTTTGACAGCCGCCTACGAGCAGTACTTC. Translated: CASSLTAAYEQYF.

The chain employs TRBV6-2 or TRBV6-3 and TRBJ2-5, with 11 positions matching TRBD2. This CDR3 has 16 residues. With 2 bases clipped from V and 5 bases from J, the junction kept 7 bases outside the gene matches. CDR1 is MNHEY, CDR2 SVGEGT, per germline. The CDR3, as DNA: TGTGCCAGCAGTTACCCTACAAGACTAGCGGGGGAGACCCAGTACTTC. Translation: CASSYPTRLAGETQYF.

This clone was seen just once. The V call is TRBV5-1, the J call TRBJ2-1; 11 nucleotides align to TRBD2. Germline-derived CDR1 and CDR2 are SGHRS and YFSETQ. Losses at the gene ends were 4 bases for V and 9 bases for J; bases not matched to a gene: 15. There are 17 residues in the CDR3. The CDR3 reads CASSGRALAGGVSEQFF. CDR3 DNA sequence: TGCGCCAGCAGCGGCCGCGCCCTAGCGGGGGGAGTGAGTGAGCAGTTCTTC. Full variable domain (rest looked up from reference TRBV5-1 and TRBJ2-1): KAGVTQTPRYLIKTRGQQVTLSCSPISGHRSVSWYQQTPGQGLQFLFEYFSETQRNKGNFPGRFSGRQFSNSRSEMNVSTLELGDSALYLCASSGRALAGGVSEQFFGPGTRLTVL.

The rearrangement links TRBV10-2 to TRBJ1-1; D is unclear. Trimming stripped 3 bases from V and 4 bases from J, with 15 bases between. The germline V gene has CDR1 WSHSY and CDR2 SAAADI. The CDR3 sequence is 15 residues long. The CDR3 DNA reads TGCGCCAGCAGTGAAGGACTGGGCTTTGGCACTGAAGCTTTCTTT. This codes for CASSEGLGFGTEAFF.

The V and J genes are TRBV11-2 and TRBJ1-1; D is perhaps TRBD1 (5 bases). This CDR3 region has 15 residues. With 5 bases removed from V and 3 bases from J, the gap between germline ends came to 16 bases. Germline loops: CDR1 SGHAT, CDR2 FQNNGV. The CDR3 region has the DNA TGTGCCAGCAGCCGCGTTCGACAGCTCTACACTGAAGCTTTCTTT. Translated, it gives CASSRVRQLYTEAFF.

V is TRBV19 and J is TRBJ2-1; TRBD2 is a possible D gene (5 bases). V was shortened by 3 bases and J by 7 bases, with 10 bases between the two germline ends. The CDR3 length is 13 residues. Germline CDR1 and CDR2: LNHDA and SQIVND (reference sequence). The CDR3 sequence is CASSIGSGNEQFF. CDR3 DNA sequence: TGTGCCAGTAGTATCGGGTCGGGGAATGAGCAGTTCTTC.

The chain is built from TRBV29-1 and TRBJ1-1; D remains unclear. Germline V lookup: CDR1 SQVTM, CDR2 ANQGSEA. This CDR3 is 13 amino acids long. V lost 7 bases to trimming and J lost 0 bases, with 12 bases between them. The CDR3 DNA reads TGCAGCGACAACGATGTGATGAACACTGAAGCTTTCTTT. It encodes CSDNDVMNTEAFF.

The CDR3 sequence: CASSPDGRRGGYTF. The CDR3 DNA reads TGTGCCAGCAGTCCGGACGGGCGTAGGGGGGGCTACACCTTC. J is TRBJ1-2 and V is TRBV28; weak D call: TRBD1 (6 bases). V lost 5 bases to trimming and J lost 8 bases, with 18 bases between them. The germline CDR1 and CDR2 sequences are MDHEN and SYDVKM. The CDR3 totals 14 residues.

This clone was detected a few times. This rearrangement joins TRBV27 to TRBJ1-3; D is unresolved. The CDR3 sequence is 15 residues long. The V end was cut by 3 bases, the J end by 4 bases, with 13 bases between. CDR1 is MNHEY and CDR2 is SMNVEV in the germline V gene (reference sequence). The CDR3 DNA sequence: TGTGCCAGCAGTTTCAGTCCATCGGGAGGAAACACCATATATTTT. It codes for CASSFSPSGGNTIYF.

The chain links TRBV6-6 to TRBJ2-7; D gene uncertain. V shed 0 bases and J shed 5 bases, with 5 bases lying between them. This CDR3 is 12 amino acids long. Germline V gene lookup returns CDR1 MNHNY and CDR2 SVGAGI (reference sequence). Here the CDR3 DNA reads TGTGCCAGCAGTTACTCTTCCAACGAGCAGTACTTC. Translating it yields CASSYSSNEQYF.

The chain employs TRBV11-2 and TRBJ2-3, with D possibly being TRBD2 (6 bases). Germline assignment: CDR1 SGHAT and CDR2 FQNNGV. The CDR3 loop spans 16 amino acids. The V and J ends lost 4 bases and 4 bases respectively, with 18 bases between them. The CDR3 sequence is CASSSPGGLVADTQYF. For the CDR3, the DNA is TGTGCCAGCAGCTCCCCCGGGGGACTCGTTGCAGATACGCAGTATTTT.

The J gene is TRBJ1-2, the V gene TRBV6-5; D call uncertain. CDR3 length: 16 residues. The V gene's germline CDR1 is MNHEY and CDR2 SVGAGI. V was clipped by 0 bases and J by 0 bases, with 11 bases between them. The DNA for the CDR3 is TGTGCCAGCAGTTACTCTGGGCCAACCTCTAACTATGGCTACACCTTC. This translates into CASSYSGPTSNYGYTF.

The chain uses TRBV4-1 and TRBJ2-3; D not certain. The CDR3 has 16 residues. The V and J ends lost 1 base and 4 bases respectively, with 15 bases between them. Germline V gives CDR1 MGHRA, CDR2 YSYEKL. The DNA of the CDR3 is TGCGCCAGCAGCCAAGTACTTGGTCCCCCCCCAGATACGCAGTATTTT. This translates into CASSQVLGPPPDTQYF.

V and J are TRBV7-2 and TRBJ2-1, with TRBD2 matching over 9 bases. V lost 1 base and J lost 1; bases outside the gene matches: 5. This CDR3 region has 17 residues. Germline CDR1 is SGHTA and CDR2 is FQGNSA. The CDR3 DNA reads as TGTGCCAGCAGCTTAGAGTTGGCGGGGGGGTCCTACAATGAGCAGTTCTTC. This sequence encodes CASSLELAGGSYNEQFF.

Only a few counts were recorded for this clone. The rearrangement joins TRBV5-4 to TRBJ1-6, with D hard to call. Trimming removed 0 bases from V and 10 bases from J, with 14 bases in between. The CDR3 is 15 amino acids. The V gene's germline CDR1 is SGHNT and CDR2 YYREEE (reference sequence). The CDR3 sequence: CASSLDPGGDSPLHF. Here the CDR3 DNA reads TGTGCCAGCAGCTTGGATCCAGGTGGCGACTCACCCCTCCACTTT.